These 27 T cell receptor beta chains share one sample of origin, sequenced in a study of blood T cell repertoires in COVID-19. Measured with immunoSEQ multiplex PCR; TCRdb has only the in-frame clones, and not every one. The data show about 81,000 clones, with about 89% seen just once and around 12% held by the top ten. The sequenced material came from peripheral blood. All receptors derive from a man aged 70 or older with active or convalescent COVID-19.

The rearrangement links TRBV7-2 to TRBJ1-2; 8 bases agree with TRBD1. CDR3 size: 15 residues. The V segment lost 2 bases and the J segment 8 bases; nucleotides outside the gene matches: 10. The V gene's germline CDR1 is SGHTA and CDR2 FQGNSA. For the CDR3, the DNA is TGTGCCAGCAGCTTATCATTGGACCAGGGGGCAGGCTACACCTTC. Protein: CASSLSLDQGAGYTF.

This CDR3 is CASSMLVGQGNTGELFF. CDR3 nucleotides: TGTGCCAGTAGTATGCTGGTGGGACAGGGGAACACCGGGGAGCTGTTTTTT. The chain uses TRBV19 and TRBJ2-2, with TRBD1 identical over 9 bases. V trimming: 3 bases; J trimming: 1 base; junction bases outside the gene matches: 6. From germline, CDR1 is LNHDA and CDR2 SQIVND (reference sequence). The CDR3 has 17 amino acids.

The chain uses TRBV4-2 and TRBJ2-7; TRBD1 matches 7 bases. The CDR3 consists of 13 residues. Germline V gives CDR1 LGHNA, CDR2 YNFKEQ. The V gene end was trimmed by 4 bases and the J gene end by 3 bases; junction bases not matched to a gene: 3. In nucleotides, the CDR3 is TGTGCCAGCAGCCCCCGGGACAGCTACGAGCAGTACTTC. It is translated as CASSPRDSYEQYF.

The chain is built from TRBV11-2 and TRBJ2-7; tentatively, D is TRBD2 (5 bases). The CDR3 has 16 amino acids. Germline lookup yields CDR1 SGHAT and CDR2 FQNNGV. V shed 1 base and J shed 3 bases, with 16 bases lying between them. CDR3 protein: CASSLGSRSGYYEQYF. As DNA, the CDR3 is TGTGCCAGCAGCTTAGGGTCTCGGTCGGGGTACTACGAGCAGTACTTC.

With regard to this clone: Other DNA sequences of this sample code for an identical CDR3. J is TRBJ1-2 and V is TRBV30, with no clear D. The CDR3 loop spans 12 amino acids. Trimming shortened V by 0 bases and J by 5 bases, and 7 bases separated the two germline ends. Germline CDR1 reads GTSNPN; CDR2 reads SVGIG (reference sequence). The CDR3 region is CAWSVRGYGYTF. Written as DNA, the CDR3 is TGTGCCTGGAGTGTACGCGGGTATGGCTACACCTTC.

The chain joins TRBV9 to TRBJ2-3; possibly TRBD1 for D (6 bases). V gave up 1 base and J gave up 4 bases, with 13 bases separating them. Germline CDR1 and CDR2: SGDLS and YYNGEE. This CDR3 region has 15 residues. CDR3 region: CASSVMGAKADTQYF. The CDR3 DNA reads as TGTGCCAGCAGCGTAATGGGGGCTAAGGCAGATACGCAGTATTTT.

This rearrangement joins TRBV7-2 to TRBJ2-7; TRBD1 matches 7 bases. Trimming removed 5 bases from V and 3 bases from J; junction bases left unmatched: 13. The CDR3 sequence is 16 residues long. CDR1 and CDR2 from the germline V gene are SGHTA and FQGNSA. The CDR3 nucleotides read TGTGCCAGCAGCCATGCCCGAAAGACAGGGAACTACGAGCAGTACTTC. Encoded protein: CASSHARKTGNYEQYF.

The V call is TRBV3-1 (or the pseudogene TRBV3-2), the J call TRBJ1-2, with TRBD1 identical over 8 bases. The CDR3 is made up of 14 amino acids. The germline gives CDR1 LGHDT, CDR2 YNNKEL (reference sequence). V trimming: 4 bases; J trimming: 2 bases; junction bases outside the gene matches: 3. The CDR3 sequence: CASSRAGGNYGYTF. The CDR3 DNA reads TGTGCCAGCAGCCGGGCAGGGGGCAACTATGGCTACACCTTC.

The chain is built from TRBV7-6 and TRBJ2-3; 10 positions match TRBD2. J lost 4 bases, V lost 5 bases, and 9 bases had no gene match. The CDR3 loop spans 16 amino acids. Germline CDR1 reads SGHVS; CDR2 reads FNYEAQ. The CDR3 sequence is CASSLGGGLASDTQYF. CDR3 DNA sequence: TGTGCCAGCAGCCTAGGCGGGGGACTAGCGTCAGATACGCAGTATTTT.

This chain links TRBV4-3 with TRBJ1-4; D is uncertain. V was clipped by 5 bases and J by 8 bases, with 18 bases between them. In germline, CDR1 is LGHNA, CDR2 YSLEER. There are 15 residues in the CDR3. The CDR3 sequence: CASSKNYLAGEKLFF. In DNA form, the CDR3 reads TGCGCCAGCAGCAAAAACTACCTTGCGGGGGAAAAACTGTTTTTT.

This chain links TRBV4-3 with TRBJ1-2; 8 nucleotides align to TRBD1. J gave up 5 bases and V 1 base, and 6 bases lay outside the gene matches. The germline V gene has CDR1 LGHNA and CDR2 YSLEER. This CDR3 is 15 amino acids long. Written as DNA, the CDR3 is TGCGCCAGCAGCCAAGTCTTACAGGGGGGTTATGGCTACACCTTC. Translation: CASSQVLQGGYGYTF.

The chain employs TRBV5-1 and TRBJ1-6, with D possibly matching TRBD1 (5 bases). V was shortened by 0 bases and J by 7 bases, with 11 bases between the two germline ends. This CDR3 is 15 amino acids long. Germline CDR1 reads SGHRS; CDR2 reads YFSETQ. The CDR3 sequence: CASSLARTRNSPLHF. CDR3 sequence (DNA): TGCGCCAGCAGCTTGGCCCGGACAAGAAATTCACCCCTCCACTTT.

The gene calls are TRBV3-1 (or the pseudogene TRBV3-2) and TRBJ1-1; no firm D call. Trimming removed 2 bases at V and 0 bases at J, with 7 bases between. The CDR3 extends over 14 amino acids. Germline CDR1 LGHDT, CDR2 YNNKEL (reference sequence). The CDR3 reads CASSQREMNTEAFF. The CDR3 DNA follows: TGTGCCAGCAGCCAAAGGGAGATGAACACTGAAGCTTTCTTT.

The chain joins TRBV7-6 to TRBJ1-1; D might be TRBD1 (6 bases). This CDR3 is built from 13 residues. V lost 8 bases and J lost 6, with 16 bases in between. The germline V gene encodes CDR1 SGHVS and CDR2 FNYEAQ. CDR3 nucleotides: TGTGCCAGCGCGGGGGCGGGGGCATCTGAAGCTTTCTTT. Encoded protein: CASAGAGASEAFF.

The chain couples TRBV30 to TRBJ1-2, with unresolved D. The CDR3 spans 11 residues. CDR1 is GTSNPN, CDR2 SVGIG, per germline (reference sequence). The V gene lost 4 bases and the J gene lost 5 bases, with 8 bases spanning the gap. DNA for the CDR3: TGTGCCTGGATCGAGGGATATGGCTACACCTTC. Translation: CAWIEGYGYTF.

This chain links TRBV12-3 or TRBV12-4 with TRBJ2-2; a weak D match, TRBD2 (5 bases). This CDR3 contains 13 residues. V lost 7 bases and J 6 bases, leaving 12 bases between the germline ends. In nucleotides, the CDR3 is TGTGCCAGCACCTCCAGCGGACCCGGGGAGCTGTTTTTT. Translating gives CASTSSGPGELFF.

V is TRBV21-1 and J is TRBJ1-2; no check of the table's D call, TRBD1, against the DNA was made. TRBV21-1 represents a pseudogene. CDR3 length: 20 residues. CDR3 nucleotides: TGTGCCAGCAGCAAAGAGGTCCGGACAGGGGGGATAACTATGGCTACTTGCTACACCTTC. It encodes CASSKEVRTGGITMATCYTF.

V usage is TRBV4-2 and J usage is TRBJ1-1, with 7 positions matching TRBD1. The CDR3 has 14 amino acids. Germline lookup yields CDR1 LGHNA and CDR2 YNFKEQ. Germline trimming cut 5 bases from V and 4 bases from J; bases unmatched to any gene: 7. CDR3 loop: CASSAQGYGTEAFF. The CDR3 nucleotides are TGTGCCAGCAGCGCACAGGGGTATGGCACTGAAGCTTTCTTT.

This chain joins TRBV25-1 and TRBJ2-7; 12 nucleotides match TRBD1. The CDR3 spans 16 residues. Trimming removed 6 bases from V and 0 bases from J; junction bases left unmatched: 6. Germline CDR1 and CDR2: MGHDK and SYGVNS. Written as DNA, the CDR3 is TGTGCCAGCAGGGGGGACAGGGGGCCCAGCTCCTACGAGCAGTACTTC. Amino acids: CASRGDRGPSSYEQYF.

The chain carries TRBV4-3 and TRBJ1-2; 8 bases line up with TRBD1. This CDR3 has 14 residues. Germline V gene sequence: CDR1 LGHNA, CDR2 YSLEER. J lost 4 bases, V lost 2 bases, and 3 bases had no gene match. The CDR3 sequence: CASSQTGGAYGYTF. In DNA, the CDR3 is TGCGCCAGCAGCCAAACAGGGGGGGCCTATGGCTACACCTTC.

The chain uses TRBV19 and TRBJ2-7; 10 bases match TRBD1. J lost 3 bases, V lost 10 bases, and 9 bases had no gene match. The V gene's germline CDR1 is LNHDA and CDR2 SQIVND (reference sequence). This CDR3 is built from 14 residues. CDR3 region: CATSHRDRGYEQYF. The CDR3, as DNA: TGTGCCACTTCACACCGGGACAGGGGCTACGAGCAGTACTTC. The whole variable domain, filled in from reference TRBV19 and TRBJ2-7, reads DGGITQSPKYLFRKEGQNVTLSCEQNLNHDAMYWYRQDPGQGLRLIYYSQIVNDFQKGDIAEGYSVSREKKESFPLTVTSAQKNPTAFYLCATSHRDRGYEQYFGPGTRLTVT.

The rearrangement links TRBV30 to TRBJ2-5; D remains unclear. Trimming took 2 bases from V and 5 from J, leaving 12 bases between them. The V gene's germline CDR1 is GTSNPN and CDR2 SVGIG (reference sequence). This CDR3 has 13 residues. The CDR3 spells CAWSHGFGETQYF. The CDR3 bases are TGTGCCTGGAGTCACGGGTTCGGTGAGACCCAGTACTTC.

The chain carries TRBV2 and TRBJ2-2; 8 bases match TRBD2. Germline V CDR1 and CDR2: SNHLY, FYNNEI. J lost 0 bases, V lost 7 bases, and 1 base had no gene match. CDR3 length: 14 amino acids. CDR3 sequence reads: CASTGLANTGELFF. CDR3 coding DNA: TGTGCCAGCACGGGACTAGCGAACACCGGGGAGCTGTTTTTT.

The chain employs TRBV27 and TRBJ2-4; D remains unclear. V lost 4 bases and J lost 6, with 4 bases in between. CDR1 and CDR2 from the germline V gene are MNHEY and SMNVEV (reference sequence). The CDR3 length is 11 residues. The DNA of the CDR3 is TGTGCCAGCAGTTCCTTAAACATTCAGTACTTC. The encoded protein is CASSSLNIQYF.

The chain carries TRBV4-1 and TRBJ2-3; 11 bases are a match to TRBD2. CDR3 length: 18 residues. The ends lost 0 bases at V and 1 base at J; junction bases unmatched: 6. Germline V gene lookup returns CDR1 MGHRA and CDR2 YSYEKL. CDR3 protein: CASSQEGKLAGGTDTQYF. The CDR3 DNA reads TGCGCCAGCAGCCAAGAAGGGAAACTAGCGGGGGGCACAGATACGCAGTATTTT.

This clone occurred once. The chain combines TRBV20-1 with TRBJ1-1; D gene unclear. The V end lost 3 bases, the J end lost 10 bases, and 12 bases lay between the germline ends. The CDR3 sequence is 11 residues long. Per germline, CDR1 DFQATT and CDR2 SNEGSKA (reference sequence). CDR3 DNA sequence: TGCAGTGCTAGTGATCTTGAGCCAGCTTTCTTT. This gives the protein CSASDLEPAFF.

The chain links TRBV5-4 to TRBJ2-3; no firm D call. This CDR3 has 15 amino acids. CDR1 and CDR2 from the germline V gene are SGHNT and YYREEE (reference sequence). Trimming left V 1 base short and J 0 bases short, with 9 bases between. The CDR3 DNA follows: TGTGCCAGCAGCTTGCCTACCGCTAGCACAGATACGCAGTATTTT. This sequence encodes CASSLPTASTDTQYF.